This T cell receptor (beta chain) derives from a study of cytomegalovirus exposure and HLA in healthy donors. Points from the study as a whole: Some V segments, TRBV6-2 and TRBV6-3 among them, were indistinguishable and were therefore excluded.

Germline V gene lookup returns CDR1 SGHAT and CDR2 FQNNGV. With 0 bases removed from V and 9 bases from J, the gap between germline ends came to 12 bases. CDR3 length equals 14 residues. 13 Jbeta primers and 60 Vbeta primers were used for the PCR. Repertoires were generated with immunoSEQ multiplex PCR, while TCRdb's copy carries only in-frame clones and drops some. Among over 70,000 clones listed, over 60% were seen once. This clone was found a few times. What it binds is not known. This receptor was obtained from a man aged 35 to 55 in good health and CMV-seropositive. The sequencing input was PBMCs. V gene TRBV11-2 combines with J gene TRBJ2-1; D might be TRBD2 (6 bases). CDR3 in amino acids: CASSLDPGESEQFF. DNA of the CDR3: TGTGCCAGCAGCTTAGATCCGGGGGAGAGTGAGCAGTTCTTC. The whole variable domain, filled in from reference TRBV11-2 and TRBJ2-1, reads EAGVAQSPRYKIIEKRQSVAFWCNPISGHATLYWYQQILGQGPKLLIQFQNNGVVDDSQLPKDRFSAERLKGVDSTLKIQPAKLEDSAVYLCASSLDPGESEQFFGPGTRLTVL.